These T cell receptor beta chains were read from a single sample in a study of neoadjuvant nivolumab and ipilimumab in lung cancer. Clones were read by immunoSEQ multiplex PCR, and TCRdb kept only the in-frame ones, dropping some. The data contain 5,500 to 8,500 clones, about 72% of them seen just once; the ten biggest clones take up 3.5% to 4.5%. The sequenced sample was tumor tissue, obtained after neoadjuvant nivolumab, alone or with ipilimumab, at or shortly before surgery. Receptors were obtained from an adult with non-small cell lung cancer. CDR3s include the opening cysteine and the closing phenylalanine or tryptophan. Each record gives: J gene, D gene, V gene, CDR3 protein. A D gene is named only where the DNA matches it firmly.

>TRBJ2-5|-|TRBV7-9
CASSDGLVIGTQYF
>TRBJ2-3|-|TRBV13
CASSRSRGAVSTDTQYF
>TRBJ1-3|TRBD1|TRBV28
CASEGVAEDRDSIGTTIYF
>TRBJ1-1|-|TRBV11-2
CASSPLGTNTEAFF
>TRBJ2-3|TRBD1|TRBV27
CATKTGTGTDTQYF
>TRBJ2-3|TRBD2|TRBV6-6
CASGNSGVTDTQYF
>TRBJ1-2|-|TRBV28
CASSFLWAKGYTF
>TRBJ2-1|TRBD1|TRBV5-6
CASSEIGTAYNEQFF
>TRBJ2-1|-|TRBV5-1
CASSLPGNPYNEQFF
>TRBJ1-4|-|TRBV9
CASSVVGARGEKLFF
>TRBJ2-7|-|TRBV6-1
CASSLPGQGTYEQYF
>TRBJ1-5|TRBD1|TRBV5-6
CASSLTGTGGFNQPQHF
>TRBJ1-4|-|TRBV7-7
CASSPDRGEKLFF
>TRBJ1-2|TRBD1|TRBV19
CASSIRGRSYGYTF
>TRBJ1-1|-|TRBV7-3
CASSEANSGTEAFF
>TRBJ1-3|-|TRBV6-1
CASSEVPGGGAGNTIYF
>TRBJ1-3|TRBD1|TRBV5-5
CASSSGQGGLAAGNTIYF
>TRBJ2-1|-|TRBV7-9
CASTGGQGHLNEQFF
>TRBJ1-1|TRBD1|TRBV7-2
CASSSETGRGAFF
>TRBJ2-7|TRBD2|TRBV10-3
CAISDTSGGSYEQYF